This TCR beta chain came from a study of blood T cell repertoires in COVID-19. As for the study in general: PBMCs, B-cell-depleted T cells, or T cells provided the cDNA or gDNA that made up the material.

The CDR3 contains 14 residues. V lost 4 bases and J 6 bases, leaving 15 bases between the germline ends. Germline values: CDR1 LGHNA, CDR2 YNFKEQ. This clone was recorded once. Per the study methods: Counts of nucleated cells, estimated from reference gene primer amplification, were obtained. Here immunoSEQ multiplex PCR was the method, and the copy in TCRdb shows in-frame clones only, minus some. The D gene and trimming were derived from the DNA, and the V and J assignments and clone size from that table. The sample holds approximately 37,000 clones, about 91% seen once. The chain joins TRBV4-2 to TRBJ1-1; D is ambiguous. The source material was peripheral blood. This sequence originates from a woman older than 75 with acute or convalescent COVID-19. CDR3 coding DNA: TGTGCCAGCAGCCTGATTTCAACAGACCCTGAAGCTTTCTTT. It is translated as CASSLISTDPEAFF.